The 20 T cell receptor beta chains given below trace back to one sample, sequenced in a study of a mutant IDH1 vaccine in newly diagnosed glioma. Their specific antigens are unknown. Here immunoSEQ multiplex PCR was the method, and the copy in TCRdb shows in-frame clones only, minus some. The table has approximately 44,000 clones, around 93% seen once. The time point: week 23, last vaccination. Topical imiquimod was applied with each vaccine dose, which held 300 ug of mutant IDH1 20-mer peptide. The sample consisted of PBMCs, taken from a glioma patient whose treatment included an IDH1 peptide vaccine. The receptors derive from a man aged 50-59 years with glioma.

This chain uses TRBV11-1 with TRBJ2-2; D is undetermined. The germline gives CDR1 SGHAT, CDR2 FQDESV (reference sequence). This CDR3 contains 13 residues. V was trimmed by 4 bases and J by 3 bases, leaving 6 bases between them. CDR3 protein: CASSSRYTGELFF. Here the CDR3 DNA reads TGTGCCAGCAGCTCAAGATACACCGGGGAGCTGTTTTTT.

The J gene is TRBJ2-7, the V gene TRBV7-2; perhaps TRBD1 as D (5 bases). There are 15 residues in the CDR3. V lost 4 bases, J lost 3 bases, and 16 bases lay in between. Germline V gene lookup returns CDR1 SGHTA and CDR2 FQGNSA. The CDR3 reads CASSSTPRTHYEQYF. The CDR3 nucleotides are TGTGCCAGCAGCTCAACTCCTCGGACACACTACGAGCAGTACTTC. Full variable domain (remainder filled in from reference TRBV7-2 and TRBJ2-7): GAGVSQSPSNKVTEKGKDVELRCDPISGHTALYWYRQSLGQGLEFLIYFQGNSAPDKSGLPSDRFSAERTGGSVSTLTIQRTQQEDSAVYLCASSSTPRTHYEQYFGPGTRLTVT.

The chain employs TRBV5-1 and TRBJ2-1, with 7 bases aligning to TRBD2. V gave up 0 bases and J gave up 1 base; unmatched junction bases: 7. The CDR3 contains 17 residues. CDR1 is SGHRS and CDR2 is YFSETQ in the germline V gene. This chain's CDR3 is CASSLGGAGASYNEQFF. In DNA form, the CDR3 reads TGCGCCAGCAGCTTGGGTGGGGCGGGAGCTTCCTACAATGAGCAGTTCTTC.

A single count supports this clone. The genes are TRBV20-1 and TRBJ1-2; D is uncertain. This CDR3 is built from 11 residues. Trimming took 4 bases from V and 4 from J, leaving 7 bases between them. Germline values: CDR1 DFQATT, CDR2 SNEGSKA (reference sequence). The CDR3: CSANSGYGYTF. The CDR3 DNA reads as TGCAGTGCTAACAGTGGCTATGGCTACACCTTC.

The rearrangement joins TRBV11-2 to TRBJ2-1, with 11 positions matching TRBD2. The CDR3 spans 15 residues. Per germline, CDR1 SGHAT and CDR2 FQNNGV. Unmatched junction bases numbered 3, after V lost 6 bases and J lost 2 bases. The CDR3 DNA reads TGTGCCAGCAGTTTTAGCGGGGGGGCCTACAATGAGCAGTTCTTC. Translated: CASSFSGGAYNEQFF.

The CDR3 DNA reads as TGCGCCAGCAGTCGGGAGGGGTATACCTCTCTCGGGAAACAGTACTTC. Its translation: CASSREGYTSLGKQYF. J is TRBJ2-7 and V is TRBV5-1, with 8 nucleotides matching TRBD2. The CDR3 length is 16 residues. Trimming removed 5 bases from V and 10 bases from J; junction bases left unmatched: 20. The germline gives CDR1 SGHRS, CDR2 YFSETQ.

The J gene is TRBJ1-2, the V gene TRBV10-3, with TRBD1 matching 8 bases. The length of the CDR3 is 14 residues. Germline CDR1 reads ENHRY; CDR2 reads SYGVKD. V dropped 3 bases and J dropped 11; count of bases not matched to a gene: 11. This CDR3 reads CAISEPTQGVWYTF. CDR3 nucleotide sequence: TGTGCCATCAGTGAACCTACACAGGGGGTTTGGTACACCTTC.

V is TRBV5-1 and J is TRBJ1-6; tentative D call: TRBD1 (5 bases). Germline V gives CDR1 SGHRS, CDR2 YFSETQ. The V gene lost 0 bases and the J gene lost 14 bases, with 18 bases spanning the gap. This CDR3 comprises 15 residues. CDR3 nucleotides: TGCGCCAGCAGCTTGGGGGGCAGGGATGGAATTACCCTCCACTTT. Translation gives CASSLGGRDGITLHF.

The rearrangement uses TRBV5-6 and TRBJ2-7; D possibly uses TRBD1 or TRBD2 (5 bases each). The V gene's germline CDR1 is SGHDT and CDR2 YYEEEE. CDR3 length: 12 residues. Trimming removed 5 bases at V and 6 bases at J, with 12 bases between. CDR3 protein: CASSPRGTEQYF. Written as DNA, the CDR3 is TGTGCCAGCAGTCCGCGAGGGACCGAGCAGTACTTC.

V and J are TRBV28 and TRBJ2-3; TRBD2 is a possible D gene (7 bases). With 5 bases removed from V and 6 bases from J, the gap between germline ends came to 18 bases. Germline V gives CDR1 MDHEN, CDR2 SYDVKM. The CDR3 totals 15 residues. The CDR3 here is CASSRGGGGADTQYF. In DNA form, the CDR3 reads TGTGCCAGCAGTAGGGGAGGGGGGGGCGCGGATACGCAGTATTTT.

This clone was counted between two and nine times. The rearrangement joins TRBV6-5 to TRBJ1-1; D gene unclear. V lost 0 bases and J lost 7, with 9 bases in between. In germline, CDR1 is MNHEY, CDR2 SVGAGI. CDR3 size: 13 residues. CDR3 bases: TGTGCCAGCAGTTACTCGATTCTGAGTGAAGCTTTCTTT. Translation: CASSYSILSEAFF.

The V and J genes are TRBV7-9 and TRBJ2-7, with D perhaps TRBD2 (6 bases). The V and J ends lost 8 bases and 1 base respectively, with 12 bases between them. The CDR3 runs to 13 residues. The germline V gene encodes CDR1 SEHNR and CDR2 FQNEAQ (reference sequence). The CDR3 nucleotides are TGTGCCAGCGGGGGGACGGTATCCTACGAGCAGTACTTC. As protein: CASGGTVSYEQYF.

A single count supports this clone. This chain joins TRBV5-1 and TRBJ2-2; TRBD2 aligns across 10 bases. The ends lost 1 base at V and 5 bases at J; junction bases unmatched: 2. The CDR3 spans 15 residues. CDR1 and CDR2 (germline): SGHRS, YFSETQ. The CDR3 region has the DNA TGCGCCAGCAGCTTGCTAGCGGGAGAGACCGGGGAGCTGTTTTTT. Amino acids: CASSLLAGETGELFF.

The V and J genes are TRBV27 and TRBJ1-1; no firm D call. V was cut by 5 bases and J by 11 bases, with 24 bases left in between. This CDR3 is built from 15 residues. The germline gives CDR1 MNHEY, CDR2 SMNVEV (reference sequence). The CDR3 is CASSLRAGIQSGAFF. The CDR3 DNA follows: TGTGCCAGCAGTCTCCGGGCCGGAATTCAATCGGGGGCTTTCTTT.

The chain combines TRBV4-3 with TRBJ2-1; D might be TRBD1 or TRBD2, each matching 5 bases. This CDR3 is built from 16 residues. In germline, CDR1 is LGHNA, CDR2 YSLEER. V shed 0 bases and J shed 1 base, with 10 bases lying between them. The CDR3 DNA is TGCGCCAGCAGCCAAGATGGGGACCAATCCTACAATGAGCAGTTCTTC. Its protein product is CASSQDGDQSYNEQFF.

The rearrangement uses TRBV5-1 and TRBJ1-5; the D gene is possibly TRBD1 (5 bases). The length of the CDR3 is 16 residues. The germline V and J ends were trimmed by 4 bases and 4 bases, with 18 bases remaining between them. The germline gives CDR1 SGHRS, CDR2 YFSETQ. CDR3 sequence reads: CASSPSVGLPNQPQHF. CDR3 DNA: TGCGCCAGCAGCCCGAGCGTGGGACTCCCAAATCAGCCCCAGCATTTT.

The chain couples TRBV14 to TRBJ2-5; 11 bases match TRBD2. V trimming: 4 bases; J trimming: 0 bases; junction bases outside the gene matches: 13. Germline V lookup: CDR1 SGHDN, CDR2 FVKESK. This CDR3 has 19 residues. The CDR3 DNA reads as TGTGCCAGCAGCCTTGGAACTAGCGGGAGAGACCTATACCAAGAGACCCAGTACTTC. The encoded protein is CASSLGTSGRDLYQETQYF.

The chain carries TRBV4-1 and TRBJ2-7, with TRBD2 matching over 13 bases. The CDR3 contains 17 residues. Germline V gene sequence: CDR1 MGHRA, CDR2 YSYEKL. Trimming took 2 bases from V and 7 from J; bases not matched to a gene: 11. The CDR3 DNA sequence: TGCGCCAGCAGCCAACCTGGACTAGCGGGAGAACCTCGTGAGCAGTACTTC. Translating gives CASSQPGLAGEPREQYF.

CDR3 loop: CARKMDFTGELFF. The DNA of the CDR3 is TGTGCCAGAAAAATGGATTTCACCGGGGAGCTGTTTTTT. This chain connects TRBV5-3 to TRBJ2-2; the D is unclear. Being an ORF, TRBV5-3 has a function that is uncertain. V gave up 6 bases and J gave up 4 bases, with 10 bases separating them. The CDR3 has 13 residues.

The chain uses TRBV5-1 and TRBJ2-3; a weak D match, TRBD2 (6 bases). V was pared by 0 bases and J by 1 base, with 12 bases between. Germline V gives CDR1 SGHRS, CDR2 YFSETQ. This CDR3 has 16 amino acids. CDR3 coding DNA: TGCGCCAGCAGCTTGGTTGGCGGGATCCGCACAGATACGCAGTATTTT. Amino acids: CASSLVGGIRTDTQYF.